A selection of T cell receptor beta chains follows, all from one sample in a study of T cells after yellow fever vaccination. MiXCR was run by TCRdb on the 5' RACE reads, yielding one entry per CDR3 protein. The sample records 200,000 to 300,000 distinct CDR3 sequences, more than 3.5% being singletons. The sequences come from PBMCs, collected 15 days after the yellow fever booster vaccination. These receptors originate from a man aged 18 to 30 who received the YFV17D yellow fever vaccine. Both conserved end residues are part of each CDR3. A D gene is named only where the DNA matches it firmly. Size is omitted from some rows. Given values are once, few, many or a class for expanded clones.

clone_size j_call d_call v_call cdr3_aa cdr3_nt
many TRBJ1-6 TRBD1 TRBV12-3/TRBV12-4 CASSFRQGERSPLHF TGTGCCAGCAGTTTCCGACAGGGTGAGAGGTCACCCCTCCACTTT
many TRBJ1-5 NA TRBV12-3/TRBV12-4 CASQGTAYQPQHF TGTGCCAGCCAGGGGACGGCTTATCAGCCCCAGCATTTT
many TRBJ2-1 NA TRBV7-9 CASSITGAGNEQFF TGTGCCAGCAGTATAACGGGGGCAGGGAATGAGCAGTTCTTC
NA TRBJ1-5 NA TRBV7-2 CASSITGSNQPQHF TGTGCCAGCAGCATTACAGGGTCCAATCAGCCCCAGCATTTT
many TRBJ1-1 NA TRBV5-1 CASSKWDVNTEAFF TGCGCCAGCAGCAAATGGGATGTGAACACTGAAGCTTTCTTT
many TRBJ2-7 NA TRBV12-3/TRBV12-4 CASNRTEGPETYEQYF TGTGCCAGCAACCGCACCGAGGGACCCGAGACCTACGAGCAGTACTTC
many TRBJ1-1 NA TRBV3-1 CASSLGGSDTEAFF TGTGCCAGCAGCCTAGGGGGGTCGGACACTGAAGCTTTCTTT
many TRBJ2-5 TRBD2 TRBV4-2 CASSQTSGGAETQYF TGTGCCAGCAGCCAGACTAGCGGGGGGGCAGAGACCCAGTACTTC
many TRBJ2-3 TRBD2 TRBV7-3 CASSLSGGDTDTQYF TGTGCCAGCAGCTTAAGCGGGGGGGACACAGATACGCAGTATTTT
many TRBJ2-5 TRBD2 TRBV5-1 CASSSSTSGGVGETQYF TGCGCCAGCAGCTCCAGCACTAGCGGGGGCGTTGGGGAGACCCAGTACTTC
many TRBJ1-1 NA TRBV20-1 CSGGAGRDTEAFF TGCAGCGGCGGGGCAGGGAGGGACACTGAAGCTTTCTTT
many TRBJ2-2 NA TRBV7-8 CASSLGVHRAGELFF TGTGCCAGCAGCTTAGGCGTCCACAGGGCCGGGGAGCTGTTTTTT
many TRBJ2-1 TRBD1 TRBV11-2 CASTSWDRGLSEQFF TGTGCCAGCACCTCCTGGGACAGGGGCTTATCTGAGCAGTTCTTC
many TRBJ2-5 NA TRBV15 CATSTRSVGGETQYF TGTGCCACCAGCACCCGGAGCGTTGGGGGAGAGACCCAGTACTTC
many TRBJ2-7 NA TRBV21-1 CASPDGQGAHEQYF TGTGCCAGCCCCGACGGACAGGGGGCGCACGAGCAGTACTTC
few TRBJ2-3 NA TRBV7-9 CASSASSDTQYF TGTGCCAGCAGCGCTAGTTCAGATACGCAGTATTTT
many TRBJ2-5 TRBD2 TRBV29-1 CSVVPAGGGETQYF TGCAGCGTTGTACCAGCGGGGGGAGGGGAGACCCAGTACTTC